Below, one TCR beta chain is given with its context. The data belong to a study of siplizumab effects on memory and regulatory T cells. Some clones are missing from TCRdb's copy, which holds only in-frame ones; the method was immunoSEQ multiplex PCR. This sample has some 110,000 clones, with about 95% found just once. Germline values: CDR1 LGHNT, CDR2 FRNRAP. Trimming took off 7 bases at V and 2 bases at J, with 15 bases between the two ends. There are 15 residues in the CDR3. The sequenced material came from non-Treg CD4+ T cells sorted from blood. The clonotype comes from a human donor in good health. The rearrangement links TRBV12-5 to TRBJ1-5; D is perhaps TRBD1 (6 bases). The CDR3 here is CASAPGDFGNQPQHF. CDR3 coding DNA: TGTGCTAGTGCTCCAGGGGACTTTGGCAATCAGCCCCAGCATTTT.